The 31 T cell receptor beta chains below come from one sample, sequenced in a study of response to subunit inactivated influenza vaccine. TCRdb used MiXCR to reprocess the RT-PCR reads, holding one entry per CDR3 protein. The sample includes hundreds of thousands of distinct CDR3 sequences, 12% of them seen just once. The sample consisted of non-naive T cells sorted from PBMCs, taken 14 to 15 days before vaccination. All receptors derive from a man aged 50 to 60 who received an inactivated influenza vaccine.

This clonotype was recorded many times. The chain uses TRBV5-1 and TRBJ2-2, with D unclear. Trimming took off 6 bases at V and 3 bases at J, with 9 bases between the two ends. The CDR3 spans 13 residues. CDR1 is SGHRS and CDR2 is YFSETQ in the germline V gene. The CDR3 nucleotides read TGCGCCAGCAAGATCAGTGACACCGGGGAGCTGTTTTTT. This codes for CASKISDTGELFF.

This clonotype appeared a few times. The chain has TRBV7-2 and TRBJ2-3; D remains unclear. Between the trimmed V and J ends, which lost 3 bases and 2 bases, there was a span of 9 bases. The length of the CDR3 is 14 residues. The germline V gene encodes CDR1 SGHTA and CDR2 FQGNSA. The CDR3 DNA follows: TGTGCCAGCAGCTTGAGAAAGTTCACAGATACGCAGTATTTT. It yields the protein CASSLRKFTDTQYF.

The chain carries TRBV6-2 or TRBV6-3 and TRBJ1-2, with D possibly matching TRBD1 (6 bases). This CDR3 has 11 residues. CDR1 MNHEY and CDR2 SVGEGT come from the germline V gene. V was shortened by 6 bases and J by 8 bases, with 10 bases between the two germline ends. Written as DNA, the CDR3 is TGTGCCAGCAGCCCAGGGGAGGGCTACACCTTC. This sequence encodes CASSPGEGYTF.

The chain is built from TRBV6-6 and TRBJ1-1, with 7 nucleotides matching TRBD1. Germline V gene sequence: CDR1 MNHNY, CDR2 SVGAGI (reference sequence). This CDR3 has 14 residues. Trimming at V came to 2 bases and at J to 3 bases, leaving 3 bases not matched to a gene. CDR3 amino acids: CASSYTDRDTEAFF. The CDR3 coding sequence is TGTGCCAGCAGTTACACCGACAGGGACACTGAAGCTTTCTTT.

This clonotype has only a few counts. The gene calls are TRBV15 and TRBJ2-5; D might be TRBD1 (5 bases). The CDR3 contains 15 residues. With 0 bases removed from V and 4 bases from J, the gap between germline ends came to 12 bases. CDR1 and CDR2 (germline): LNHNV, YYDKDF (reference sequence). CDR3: CATSRDSRGGETQYF. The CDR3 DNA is TGTGCCACCAGCAGAGATTCTAGGGGTGGAGAGACCCAGTACTTC.

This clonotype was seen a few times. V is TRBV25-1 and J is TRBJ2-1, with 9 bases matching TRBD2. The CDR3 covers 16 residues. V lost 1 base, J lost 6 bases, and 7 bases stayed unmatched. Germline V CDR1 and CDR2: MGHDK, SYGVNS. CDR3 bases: TGTGCCAGCAGTGAATTTAGCGGGAGAGGGGGCAATGAGCAGTTCTTC. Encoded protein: CASSEFSGRGGNEQFF.

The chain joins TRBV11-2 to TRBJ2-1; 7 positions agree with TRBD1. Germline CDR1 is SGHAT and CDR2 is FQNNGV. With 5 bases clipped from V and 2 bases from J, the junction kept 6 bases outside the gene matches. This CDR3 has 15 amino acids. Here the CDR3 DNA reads TGTGCCAGCAGCCCCAACAGGGGCCCCTACAATGAGCAGTTCTTC. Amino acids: CASSPNRGPYNEQFF.

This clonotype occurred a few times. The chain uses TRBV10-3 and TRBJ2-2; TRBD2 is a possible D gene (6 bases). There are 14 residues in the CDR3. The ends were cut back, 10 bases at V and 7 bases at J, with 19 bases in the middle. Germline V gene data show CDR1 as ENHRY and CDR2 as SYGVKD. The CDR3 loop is CATSATIEDGELFF. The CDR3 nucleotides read TGTGCCACTAGCGCTACAATAGAGGACGGGGAGCTGTTTTTT.

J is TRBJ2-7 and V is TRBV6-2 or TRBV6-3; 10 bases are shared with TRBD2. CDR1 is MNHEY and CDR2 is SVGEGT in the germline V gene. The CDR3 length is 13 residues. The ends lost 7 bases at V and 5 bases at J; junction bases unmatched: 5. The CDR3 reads CASKTSGAHEQYF. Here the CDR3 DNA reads TGTGCCAGCAAAACTAGCGGGGCCCACGAGCAGTACTTC.

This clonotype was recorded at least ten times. The CDR3 loop reads CASSLTGRSTEAFF. The CDR3 bases are TGTGCCAGCAGTCTGACAGGGAGGAGCACTGAAGCTTTCTTT. V usage is TRBV28 and J usage is TRBJ1-1; the match to TRBD1 covers 7 bases. Germline CDR1 and CDR2: MDHEN and SYDVKM. The junction had 7 bases not matched to a gene; V was cut back by 5 bases and J by 4 bases. The CDR3 totals 14 residues.

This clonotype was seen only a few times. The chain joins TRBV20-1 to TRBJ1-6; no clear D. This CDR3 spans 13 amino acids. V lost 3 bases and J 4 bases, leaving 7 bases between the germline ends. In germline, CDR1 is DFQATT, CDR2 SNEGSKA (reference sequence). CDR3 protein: CSASLHYNSPLHF. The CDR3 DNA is TGCAGTGCTAGTCTACATTATAATTCACCCCTCCACTTT.

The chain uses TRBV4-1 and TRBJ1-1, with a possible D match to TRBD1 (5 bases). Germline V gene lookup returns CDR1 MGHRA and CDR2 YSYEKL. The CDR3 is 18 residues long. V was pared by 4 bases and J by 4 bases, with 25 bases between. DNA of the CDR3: TGCGCCAGCAGCCGGAATTCAGGGCGAATAGGGTCTTTCACTGAAGCTTTCTTT. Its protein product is CASSRNSGRIGSFTEAFF.

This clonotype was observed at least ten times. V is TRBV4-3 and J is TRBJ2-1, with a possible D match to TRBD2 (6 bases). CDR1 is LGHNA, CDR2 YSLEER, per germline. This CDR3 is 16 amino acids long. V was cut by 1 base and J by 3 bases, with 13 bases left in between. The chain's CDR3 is CASSQGPGLNYNEQFF. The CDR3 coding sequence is TGCGCCAGCAGCCAAGGTCCGGGACTGAACTACAATGAGCAGTTCTTC.

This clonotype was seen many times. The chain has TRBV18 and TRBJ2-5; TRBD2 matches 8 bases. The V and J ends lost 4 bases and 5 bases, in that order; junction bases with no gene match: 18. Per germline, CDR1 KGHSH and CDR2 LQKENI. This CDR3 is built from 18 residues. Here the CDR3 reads CASSRLSGGRRSRETQYF. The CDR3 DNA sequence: TGTGCCAGCTCACGACTCTCCGGCGGGAGGAGGTCCCGGGAGACCCAGTACTTC.

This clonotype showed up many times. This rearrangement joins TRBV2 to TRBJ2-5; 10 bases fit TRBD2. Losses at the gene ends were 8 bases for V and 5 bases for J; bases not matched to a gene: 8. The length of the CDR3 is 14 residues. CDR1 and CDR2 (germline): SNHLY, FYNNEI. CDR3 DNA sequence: TGTGCCAGCCAAGATCTAGCGGGGGTTGAGACCCAGTACTTC. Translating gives CASQDLAGVETQYF. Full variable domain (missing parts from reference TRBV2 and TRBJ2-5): EPEVTQTPSHQVTQMGQEVILRCVPISNHLYFYWYRQILGQKVEFLVSFYNNEISEKSEIFDDQFSVERPDGSNFTLKIRSTKLEDSAMYFCASQDLAGVETQYFGPGTRLLVL.

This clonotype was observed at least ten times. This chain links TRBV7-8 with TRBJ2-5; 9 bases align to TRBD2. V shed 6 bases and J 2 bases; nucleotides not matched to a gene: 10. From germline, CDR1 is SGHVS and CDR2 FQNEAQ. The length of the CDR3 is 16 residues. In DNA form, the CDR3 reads TGTGCCAGCAGGGTAGGGCGGGGGGGCCGGCAAGAGACCCAGTACTTC. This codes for CASRVGRGGRQETQYF.

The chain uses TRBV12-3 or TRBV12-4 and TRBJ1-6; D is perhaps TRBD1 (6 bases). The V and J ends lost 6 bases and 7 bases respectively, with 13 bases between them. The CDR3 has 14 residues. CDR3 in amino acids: CASSSARGNSPLHF. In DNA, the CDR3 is TGTGCCAGCAGCTCCGCGAGGGGGAATTCACCCCTCCACTTT.

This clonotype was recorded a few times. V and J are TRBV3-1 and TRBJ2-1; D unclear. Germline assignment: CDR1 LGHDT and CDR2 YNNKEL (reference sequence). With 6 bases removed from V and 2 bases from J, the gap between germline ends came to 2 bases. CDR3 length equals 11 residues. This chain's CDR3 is CASRAYNEQFF. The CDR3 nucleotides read TGTGCCAGCAGGGCCTACAATGAGCAGTTCTTC.

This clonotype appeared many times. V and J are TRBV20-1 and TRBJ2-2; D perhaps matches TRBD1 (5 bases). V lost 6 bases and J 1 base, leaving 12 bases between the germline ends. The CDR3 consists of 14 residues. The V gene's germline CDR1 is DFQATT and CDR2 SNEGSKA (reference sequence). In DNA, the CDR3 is TGCAGTGCACCAGGGCGGTTGAACACCGGGGAGCTGTTTTTT. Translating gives CSAPGRLNTGELFF.

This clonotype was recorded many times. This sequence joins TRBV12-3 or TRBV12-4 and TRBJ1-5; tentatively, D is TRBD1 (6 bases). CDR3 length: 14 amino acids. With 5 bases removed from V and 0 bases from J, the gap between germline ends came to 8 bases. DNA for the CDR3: TGTGCCAGCAGTCAGACAGGTAGCAATCAGCCCCAGCATTTT. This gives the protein CASSQTGSNQPQHF.

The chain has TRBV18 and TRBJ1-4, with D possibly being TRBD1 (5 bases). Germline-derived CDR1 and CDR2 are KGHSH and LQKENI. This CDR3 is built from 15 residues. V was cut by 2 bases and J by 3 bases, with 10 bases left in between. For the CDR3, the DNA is TGTGCCAGCTCACCAGAGACAGCTTCTAATGAAAAACTGTTTTTT. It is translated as CASSPETASNEKLFF. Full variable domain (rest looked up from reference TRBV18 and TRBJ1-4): NAGVMQNPRHLVRRRGQEARLRCSPMKGHSHVYWYRQLPEEGLKFMVYLQKENIIDESGMPKERFSAEFPKEGPSILRIQQVVRGDSAAYFCASSPETASNEKLFFGSGTQLSVL.

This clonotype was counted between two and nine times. In DNA, the CDR3 is TGTGCCAGCAGTCGTGAGACAGGGGATAAAGGCTACACCTTC. Its translation: CASSRETGDKGYTF. This chain joins TRBV6-1 and TRBJ1-2, with 8 bases that match TRBD1. The length of the CDR3 is 14 residues. Germline CDR1 reads MNHNS; CDR2 reads SASEGT. V shed 5 bases, J shed 8 bases, and the junction held 10 bases outside the gene matches.

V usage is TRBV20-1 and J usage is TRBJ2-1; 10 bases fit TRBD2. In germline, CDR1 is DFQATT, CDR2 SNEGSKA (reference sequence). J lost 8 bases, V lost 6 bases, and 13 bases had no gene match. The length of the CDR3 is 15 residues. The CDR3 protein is CSADRTSGIMYEQFF. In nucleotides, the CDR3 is TGCAGTGCAGATCGAACTAGCGGGATTATGTATGAGCAGTTCTTC.

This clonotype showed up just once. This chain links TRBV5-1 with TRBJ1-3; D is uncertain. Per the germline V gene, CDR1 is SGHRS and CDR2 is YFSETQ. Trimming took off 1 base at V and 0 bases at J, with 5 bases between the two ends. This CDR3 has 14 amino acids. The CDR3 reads CASSLRSSGNTIYF. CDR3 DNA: TGCGCCAGCAGCTTGAGGAGCTCTGGAAACACCATATATTTT.

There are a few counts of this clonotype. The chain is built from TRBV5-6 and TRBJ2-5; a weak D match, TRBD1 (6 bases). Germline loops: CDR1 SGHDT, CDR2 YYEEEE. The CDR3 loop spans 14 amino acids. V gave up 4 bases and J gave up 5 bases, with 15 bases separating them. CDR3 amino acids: CASSETGSLETQYF. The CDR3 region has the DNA TGTGCCAGCAGCGAAACAGGGTCCCTGGAGACCCAGTACTTC. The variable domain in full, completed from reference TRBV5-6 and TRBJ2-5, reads DAGVTQSPTHLIKTRGQQVTLRCSPKSGHDTVSWYQQALGQGPQFIFQYYEEEERQRGNFPDRFSGHQFPNYSSELNVNALLLGDSALYLCASSETGSLETQYFGPGTRLLVL.

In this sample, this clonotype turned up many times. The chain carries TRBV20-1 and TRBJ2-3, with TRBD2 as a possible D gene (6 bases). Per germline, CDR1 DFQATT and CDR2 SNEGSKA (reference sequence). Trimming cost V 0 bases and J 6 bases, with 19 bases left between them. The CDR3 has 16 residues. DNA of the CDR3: TGCAGTGCTAGAGATCTCGTGGGACTCCCCTCGGATACGCAGTATTTT. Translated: CSARDLVGLPSDTQYF.

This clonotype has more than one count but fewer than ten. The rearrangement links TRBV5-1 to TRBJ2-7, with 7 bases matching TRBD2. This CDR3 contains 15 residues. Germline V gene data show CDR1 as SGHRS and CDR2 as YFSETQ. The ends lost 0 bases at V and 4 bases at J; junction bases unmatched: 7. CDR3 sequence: CASSLAGGGSYEQYF. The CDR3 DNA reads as TGCGCCAGCAGCTTGGCTGGCGGCGGGAGTTACGAGCAGTACTTC.

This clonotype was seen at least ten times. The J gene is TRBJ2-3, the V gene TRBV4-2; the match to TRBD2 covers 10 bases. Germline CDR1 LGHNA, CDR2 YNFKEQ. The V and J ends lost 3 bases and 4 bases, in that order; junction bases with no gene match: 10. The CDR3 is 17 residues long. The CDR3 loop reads CASSQGASGGSPDTQYF. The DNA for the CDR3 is TGTGCCAGCAGCCAGGGAGCTAGCGGGGGTTCCCCAGATACGCAGTATTTT.

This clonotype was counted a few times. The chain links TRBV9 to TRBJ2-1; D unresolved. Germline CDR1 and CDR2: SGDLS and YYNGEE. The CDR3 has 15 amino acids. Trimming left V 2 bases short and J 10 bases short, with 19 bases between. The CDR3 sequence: CASSVRTAGTREQFF. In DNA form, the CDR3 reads TGTGCCAGCAGCGTCCGGACGGCTGGCACCCGCGAGCAGTTCTTC.

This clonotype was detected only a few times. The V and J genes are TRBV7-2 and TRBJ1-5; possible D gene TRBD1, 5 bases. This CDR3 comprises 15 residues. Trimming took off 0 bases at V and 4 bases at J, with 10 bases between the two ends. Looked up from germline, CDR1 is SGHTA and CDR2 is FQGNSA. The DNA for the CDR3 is TGTGCCAGCAGCTTAGCGGCAGGGCGGAATCAGCCCCAGCATTTT. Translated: CASSLAAGRNQPQHF.

The CDR3 DNA reads as TGTGCCAGTCGCAGGGGCAATGAGCAGTTCTTC. Its protein is CASRRGNEQFF. The genes are TRBV7-9 and TRBJ2-1, with a possible D match to TRBD1 (6 bases). Trimming took 9 bases from V and 6 from J, leaving 9 bases between them. Germline V gene sequence: CDR1 SEHNR, CDR2 FQNEAQ (reference sequence). The CDR3 loop spans 11 amino acids.